Listed here are 14 T cell receptor beta chains from one sample, sequenced in a study of T cell responses to AZD1222 COVID-19 vaccine. Some clones are missing from TCRdb's copy, which holds only in-frame ones; the method was immunoSEQ multiplex PCR. The repertoire holds 65,000 to 70,000 clones, with 85% to 90% as singletons. This specimen was peripheral blood, taken on day 0 of AZD1222 vaccination. The receptors here all came from an adult in good health.

The rearrangement uses TRBV9 and TRBJ1-2; the D is unclear. Germline V gene data show CDR1 as SGDLS and CDR2 as YYNGEE. The CDR3 consists of 11 residues. Trimming stripped 3 bases from V and 7 bases from J, with 7 bases between. Here the CDR3 DNA reads TGTGCCAGCAGCGGAATGGTTGGCTACACCTTC. Amino acids: CASSGMVGYTF.

The J gene is TRBJ1-4, the V gene TRBV19; D remains ambiguous. The germline V gene encodes CDR1 LNHDA and CDR2 SQIVND (reference sequence). This CDR3 has 14 residues. V lost 9 bases and J 5 bases, leaving 16 bases between the germline ends. CDR3 residues: CASSTPGPNEKLFF. CDR3 coding DNA: TGTGCCAGCAGCACCCCGGGCCCCAATGAAAAACTGTTTTTT.

The rearrangement uses TRBV5-6 and TRBJ2-1, with 10 bases aligning to TRBD2. The V gene's germline CDR1 is SGHDT and CDR2 YYEEEE. The CDR3 sequence is 18 residues long. The junction had 16 bases not matched to a gene; V was cut back by 4 bases and J by 6 bases. In nucleotides, the CDR3 is TGTGCCAGCAGCCCATTCCTCCTTTTTAGCGGGAGGATCAATGAGCAGTTCTTC. Translation gives CASSPFLLFSGRINEQFF. Drawing the rest from reference TRBV5-6 and TRBJ2-1, the complete variable domain is DAGVTQSPTHLIKTRGQQVTLRCSPKSGHDTVSWYQQALGQGPQFIFQYYEEEERQRGNFPDRFSGHQFPNYSSELNVNALLLGDSALYLCASSPFLLFSGRINEQFFGPGTRLTVL.

The J gene is TRBJ1-3, the V gene TRBV19, with 7 positions matching TRBD1. There are 16 residues in the CDR3. Germline assignment: CDR1 LNHDA and CDR2 SQIVND (reference sequence). The ends lost 7 bases at V and 0 bases at J; junction bases unmatched: 9. The DNA of the CDR3 is TGTGCCAGTAATACCCCGGGACAGCTCTCTGGAAACACCATATATTTT. It translates to CASNTPGQLSGNTIYF.

The chain has TRBV29-1 and TRBJ1-3; no clear D. V lost 0 bases, J lost 0 bases, and 9 bases lay in between. The CDR3 sequence is 15 residues long. Germline assignment: CDR1 SQVTM and CDR2 ANQGSEA. Here the CDR3 reads CSVEDGHSSGNTIYF. As DNA, the CDR3 is TGCAGCGTTGAAGATGGGCATAGCTCTGGAAACACCATATATTTT.

The genes are TRBV3-1 (or the pseudogene TRBV3-2) and TRBJ1-2; D is ambiguous. CDR3 size: 13 residues. Germline assignment: CDR1 LGHDT and CDR2 YNNKEL (reference sequence). With 5 bases removed from V and 4 bases from J, the gap between germline ends came to 11 bases. Written as DNA, the CDR3 is TGTGCCAGCAGCGACCCCGGGGTCTATGGCTACACCTTC. It yields the protein CASSDPGVYGYTF.

This clone was observed once. This chain joins TRBV4-2 and TRBJ1-5; the match to TRBD1 covers 8 bases. Losses at the gene ends were 1 base for V and 6 bases for J; bases not matched to a gene: 11. The germline CDR1 and CDR2 sequences are LGHNA and YNFKEQ. CDR3 length equals 17 residues. This CDR3 reads CASSQGRSSGGGQPQHF. DNA for the CDR3: TGTGCCAGCAGCCAAGGGAGGAGTTCAGGGGGCGGTCAGCCCCAGCATTTT.

The CDR3 bases are TGTGCCAGCAGCGCTACAGGGCTAGCCGGGGAGCTGTTTTTT. It yields the protein CASSATGLAGELFF. The chain has TRBV9 and TRBJ2-2, with a possible D match to TRBD1 (6 bases). The CDR3 sequence is 14 residues long. Trimming cost V 3 bases and J 6 bases, with 12 bases left between them. Germline-derived CDR1 and CDR2 are SGDLS and YYNGEE.

Of note for this clone: The same CDR3 is also encoded by other DNA sequences in this sample. This chain links TRBV5-1 with TRBJ2-7; perhaps TRBD1 as D (6 bases). There are 13 residues in the CDR3. CDR1 is SGHRS and CDR2 is YFSETQ in the germline V gene. V was pared by 0 bases and J by 3 bases, with 7 bases between. CDR3 in DNA: TGCGCCAGCAGCTTGGTAGGGGGCTACGAGCAGTACTTC. It is translated as CASSLVGGYEQYF.

The chain links TRBV6-2 or TRBV6-3 to TRBJ2-7; D may be TRBD1 or TRBD2 (5 bases each). Trimming shortened V by 3 bases and J by 0 bases, and 9 bases separated the two germline ends. This CDR3 has 14 amino acids. Germline CDR1 is MNHEY and CDR2 is SVGEGT. The CDR3 DNA sequence: TGTGCCAGCAGTTATACGGGGCCCTCCTACGAGCAGTACTTC. Translated, it gives CASSYTGPSYEQYF.

V is TRBV7-8 and J is TRBJ2-1; no definite D call. Deletions cut 1 base from V and 6 bases from J, with 7 bases between. Germline CDR1 reads SGHVS; CDR2 reads FQNEAQ. The CDR3 sequence is 13 residues long. This CDR3 is CASSLGWGNEQFF. CDR3 bases: TGTGCCAGCAGCTTAGGGTGGGGCAATGAGCAGTTCTTC.

J is TRBJ2-7 and V is TRBV10-3, with D possibly being TRBD2 (5 bases). The CDR3 is 12 residues long. Germline V gives CDR1 ENHRY, CDR2 SYGVKD. V was shortened by 3 bases and J by 5 bases, with 8 bases between the two germline ends. The CDR3 coding sequence is TGTGCCATCAGTGACGTGGGAGACGAGCAGTACTTC. It codes for CAISDVGDEQYF.

The table lists this clone with a few counts. The gene calls are TRBV4-1 and TRBJ1-3; D is perhaps TRBD1 (6 bases). CDR3 length equals 16 residues. V was pared by 0 bases and J by 2 bases, with 11 bases between. CDR1 is MGHRA and CDR2 is YSYEKL in the germline V gene. In nucleotides, the CDR3 is TGCGCCAGCAGCCAAGATTTGACAGGAACTGGAAACACCATATATTTT. It encodes CASSQDLTGTGNTIYF.

This chain links TRBV12-3 or TRBV12-4 with TRBJ1-2; 7 nucleotides agree with TRBD1. The CDR3 has 13 residues. V shed 8 bases and J 4 bases; nucleotides not matched to a gene: 7. The CDR3 DNA sequence: TGTGCCAGCGCCAGGGGGGAGGGCTATGGCTACACCTTC. It codes for CASARGEGYGYTF.